Here is one T cell receptor beta chain with its context. These data originate in a study of blood T cell repertoires in COVID-19. Study context: Both acute and convalescent COVID-19 samples were obtained from the United States, Italy and Spain.

Per germline, CDR1 KGHDR and CDR2 SFDVKD. Trimming cost V 5 bases and J 4 bases, with 19 bases left between them. The CDR3 runs to 16 residues. Clones were read by immunoSEQ multiplex PCR, and TCRdb kept only the in-frame ones, dropping some. The profile shows about 380,000 clones, 88% of them singletons. Material for sequencing was PBMCs or T cells enriched from blood (not recorded which). The genes are TRBV24-1 and TRBJ1-2; D may be TRBD1 (5 bases). This receptor was identified in a woman between 18 and 30 years old who had recovered from COVID-19. As DNA, the CDR3 is TGTGCCACCAGTGCCACGACAGAACCGACATCCTATGGCTACACCTTC. Amino acid sequence: CATSATTEPTSYGYTF.